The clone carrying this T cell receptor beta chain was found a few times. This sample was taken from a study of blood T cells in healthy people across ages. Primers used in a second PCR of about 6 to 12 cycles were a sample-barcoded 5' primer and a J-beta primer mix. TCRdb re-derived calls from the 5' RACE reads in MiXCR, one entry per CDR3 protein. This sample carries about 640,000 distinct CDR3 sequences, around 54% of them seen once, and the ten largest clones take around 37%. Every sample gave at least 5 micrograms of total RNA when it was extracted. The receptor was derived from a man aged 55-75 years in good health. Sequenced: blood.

For the CDR3, the DNA is TGTGCAGCGGCCCTAGCTAACTATGGCTACACCTTC. Translating it yields CAAALANYGYTF. The chain carries TRBV28 and TRBJ1-2; no definite D call. The CDR3 covers 12 residues. Germline-derived CDR1 and CDR2 are MDHEN and SYDVKM.